This record covers a single TCR beta chain. Its antigen is not known. This entry comes from a study of cytomegalovirus exposure and HLA in healthy donors. Study-wide results and caveats: Later analysis showed TCR association rates varying by HLA locus, highest for DRB1 and lowest for HLA-C. Later examination showed HLA-associated TCR beta chains had greater clonal expansion than equally common others. Several top significant clusters appeared, in a later analysis, to be linked to common viral pathogens.

Use of 60 Vbeta and 13 Jbeta primers characterized the PCR. Using immunoSEQ multiplex PCR, the repertoire was profiled, and TCRdb retains in-frame clones only, with some absent. Of 210,000 or so clones in the sample, 75% to 80% were seen once. After removal of 4 bases from V and 10 bases from J, the junction contained 8 bases not matched to a gene. Germline lookup yields CDR1 SGHNT and CDR2 YYREEE (reference sequence). This CDR3 contains 14 residues. Sequencing was carried out using PBMCs. The chain couples TRBV5-4 to TRBJ1-6; 7 bases map to TRBD1. This sequence originates from a man between 18 and 35 years old in good health and CMV-seronegative. The CDR3 DNA follows: TGTGCCAGCAGCCGAGACAGGGTGGGGTCACCCCTCCACTTT. Its translation is CASSRDRVGSPLHF.